This T cell receptor beta chain comes out of a study of metastatic and nonmetastatic thyroid tumors. Across the study: Peripheral blood and tumor or nodule samples from malignant and benign thyroid patients were compared.

Trimming shortened V by 3 bases and J by 5 bases, and 19 bases separated the two germline ends. This CDR3 has 16 residues. CDR1 is MNHNS, CDR2 SASEGT, per germline. Patients had received no treatment of any kind before thyroid surgery. This clone was detected ten times or more. Authors' analysis steps: The study built a papillary thyroid cancer distant-metastasis classifier from CDR3 differences across clinicopathological groups. MiXCR was used by TCRdb to re-call the PCR reads. These V and J calls are TCRdb output, not the study's own analysis. This table holds under 50,000 clones, approximately 20% found once.

The rearrangement uses TRBV6-1 and TRBJ1-2; D unresolved. The sequencing sample was made of tumor tissue. This receptor was identified in a female donor with papillary thyroid cancer or a benign thyroid nodule (not recorded which). Some clones in this sample may be carry-over from other donors' samples. CDR3 region: CASSDLGMPETYGYTF. CDR3 sequence (DNA): TGTGCCAGCAGTGACCTCGGGATGCCCGAGACATATGGCTACACCTTC.